This TCR beta chain was observed in a study of cytomegalovirus exposure and HLA in healthy donors. Study-wide context: HLA-typed donors were the source of around 77 million unique TCRs held in an early data release.

Primers for the PCR totalled 60 Vbeta and 13 Jbeta. Sequenced by immunoSEQ multiplex PCR; TCRdb stores in-frame clones only, minus some. This table holds roughly 99,000 clones, roughly three quarters found once. Looked up from germline, CDR1 is SGHKS and CDR2 is YYEKEE (reference sequence). This CDR3 has 16 amino acids. V was trimmed by 0 bases and J by 2 bases, leaving 15 bases between them. Remarks on this clone: Antigen specificity is unknown.

Findings and limits, study-wide: Per a later analysis, HLA-associated TCR beta chains showed more clonal expansion than other, equally common TCR beta chains.

The sequence was obtained from a man between 18 and 35 years old in good health and CMV-seronegative. The chain combines TRBV5-5 with TRBJ2-7, with D possibly being TRBD2 (6 bases). The sequencing sample was made of PBMCs. CDR3 protein: CASSLAAGFRAYEQYF. The CDR3 DNA is TGTGCCAGCAGCTTGGCCGCGGGGTTCAGGGCCTACGAGCAGTACTTC.